This TCR beta chain originates from a study of OX40 agonist ivuxolimab in advanced cancers. Trimming removed 0 bases from V and 5 bases from J, with 8 bases in between. The CDR3 runs to 14 residues. Blood was sampled at baseline, cycle 4 day 1, and cycle 7 day 1. About this clone itself: The antigen remains unidentified.

Findings of the study overall: Still undetermined is the antigen specificity of the expanded peripheral T cells. At doses 0.1 to 3.0 mg/kg, CD4+ and CD8+ clones expanded.

Sequencing used immunoSEQ multiplex PCR; TCRdb keeps in-frame clones, though not all of them. Among about 61,000 clones listed, more than 85% were seen once. The chain couples TRBV23-1 to TRBJ1-5; no clear D. TRBV23-1 is designated an ORF whose function remains uncertain. This TCR derives from an adult with an advanced solid tumor such as melanoma, head and neck, liver or kidney cancer. The material was CD4+ or CD8+ T cells sorted from blood, obtained in a trial of the OX40 agonist ivuxolimab. DNA for the CDR3: TGCGCCAGCAGTCAATCCCATCGTGATCAGCCCCAGCATTTT. Residues: CASSQSHRDQPQHF.